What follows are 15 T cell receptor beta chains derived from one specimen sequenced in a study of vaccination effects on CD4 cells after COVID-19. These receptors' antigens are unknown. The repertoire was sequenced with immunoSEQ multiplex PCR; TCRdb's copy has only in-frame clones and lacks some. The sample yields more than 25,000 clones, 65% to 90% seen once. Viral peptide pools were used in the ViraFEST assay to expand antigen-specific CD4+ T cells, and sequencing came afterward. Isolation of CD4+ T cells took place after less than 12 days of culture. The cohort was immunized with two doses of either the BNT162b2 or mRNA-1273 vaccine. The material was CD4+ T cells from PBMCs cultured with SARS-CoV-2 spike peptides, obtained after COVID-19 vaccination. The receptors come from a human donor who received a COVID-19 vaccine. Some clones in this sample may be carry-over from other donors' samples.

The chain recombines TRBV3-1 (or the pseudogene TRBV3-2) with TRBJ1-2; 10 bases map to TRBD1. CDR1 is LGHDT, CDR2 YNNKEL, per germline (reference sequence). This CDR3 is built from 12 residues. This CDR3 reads CVAGQGSYGYTF. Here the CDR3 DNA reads TGTGTCGCGGGACAGGGGAGCTATGGCTACACCTTC.

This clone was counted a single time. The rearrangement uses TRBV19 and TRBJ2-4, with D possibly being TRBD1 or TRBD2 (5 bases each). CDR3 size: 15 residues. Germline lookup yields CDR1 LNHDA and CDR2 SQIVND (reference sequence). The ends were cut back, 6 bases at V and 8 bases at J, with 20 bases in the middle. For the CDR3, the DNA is TGTGCCAGTAGCCCTTTCGGGACGGCCGGGGACATTCAGTACTTC. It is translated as CASSPFGTAGDIQYF. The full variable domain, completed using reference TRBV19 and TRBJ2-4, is DGGITQSPKYLFRKEGQNVTLSCEQNLNHDAMYWYRQDPGQGLRLIYYSQIVNDFQKGDIAEGYSVSREKKESFPLTVTSAQKNPTAFYLCASSPFGTAGDIQYFGAGTRLSVL.

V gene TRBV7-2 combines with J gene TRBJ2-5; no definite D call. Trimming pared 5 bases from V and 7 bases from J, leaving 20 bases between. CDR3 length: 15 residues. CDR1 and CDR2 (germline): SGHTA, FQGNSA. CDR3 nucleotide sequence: TGTGCCAGCAGCCCCGAGTCGGTAACACCGGGGACCCAGTACTTC. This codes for CASSPESVTPGTQYF. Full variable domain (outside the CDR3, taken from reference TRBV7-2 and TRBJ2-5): GAGVSQSPSNKVTEKGKDVELRCDPISGHTALYWYRQSLGQGLEFLIYFQGNSAPDKSGLPSDRFSAERTGGSVSTLTIQRTQQEDSAVYLCASSPESVTPGTQYFGPGTRLLVL.

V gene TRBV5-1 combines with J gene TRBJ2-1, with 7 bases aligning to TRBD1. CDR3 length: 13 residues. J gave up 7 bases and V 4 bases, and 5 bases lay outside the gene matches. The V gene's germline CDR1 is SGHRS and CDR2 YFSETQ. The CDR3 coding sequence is TGCGCCAGCAGCCCGGGGACAGTGAATGAGCAGTTCTTC. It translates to CASSPGTVNEQFF.

CDR3 sequence reads: CASSQAATGEKLFF. CDR3 coding DNA: TGCGCCAGCAGCCAAGCTGCTACCGGGGAAAAACTGTTTTTT. V and J are TRBV4-3 and TRBJ1-4; D ambiguous. CDR3 length: 14 amino acids. Trimming removed 1 base from V and 8 bases from J, with 11 bases in between. The germline CDR1 and CDR2 sequences are LGHNA and YSLEER.

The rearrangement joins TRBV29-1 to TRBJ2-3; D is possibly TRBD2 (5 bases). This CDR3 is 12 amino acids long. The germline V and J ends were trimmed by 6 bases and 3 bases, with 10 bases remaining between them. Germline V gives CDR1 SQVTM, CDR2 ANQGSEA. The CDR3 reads CSVARGTDTQYF. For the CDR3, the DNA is TGCAGCGTCGCGAGAGGGACAGATACGCAGTATTTT.

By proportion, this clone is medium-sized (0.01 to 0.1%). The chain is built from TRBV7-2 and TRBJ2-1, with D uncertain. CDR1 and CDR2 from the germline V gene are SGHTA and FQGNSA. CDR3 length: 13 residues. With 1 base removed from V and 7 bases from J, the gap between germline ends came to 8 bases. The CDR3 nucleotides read TGTGCCAGCAGCTTAGAGCAGTTGAATGAGCAGTTCTTC. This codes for CASSLEQLNEQFF.

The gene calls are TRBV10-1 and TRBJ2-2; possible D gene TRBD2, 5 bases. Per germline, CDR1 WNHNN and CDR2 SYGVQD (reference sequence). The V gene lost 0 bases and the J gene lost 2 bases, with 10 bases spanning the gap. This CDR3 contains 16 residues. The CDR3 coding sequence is TGCGCCAGCAGTGAGTCGAGGGCCATAAACACCGGGGAGCTGTTTTTT. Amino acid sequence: CASSESRAINTGELFF.

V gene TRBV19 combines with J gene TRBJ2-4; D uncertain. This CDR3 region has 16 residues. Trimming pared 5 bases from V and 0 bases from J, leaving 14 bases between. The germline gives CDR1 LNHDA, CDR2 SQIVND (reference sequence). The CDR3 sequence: CASSPIHTLAKNIQYF. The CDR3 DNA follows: TGTGCCAGTAGTCCGATACATACACTAGCCAAAAACATTCAGTACTTC.

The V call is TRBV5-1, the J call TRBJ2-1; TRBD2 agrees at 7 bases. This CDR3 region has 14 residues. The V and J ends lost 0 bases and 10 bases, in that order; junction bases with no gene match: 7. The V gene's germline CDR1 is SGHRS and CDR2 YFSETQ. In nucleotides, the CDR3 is TGCGCCAGCAGCTTGGGACTAGCACCGTCGGAGCAGTTCTTC. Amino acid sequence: CASSLGLAPSEQFF.

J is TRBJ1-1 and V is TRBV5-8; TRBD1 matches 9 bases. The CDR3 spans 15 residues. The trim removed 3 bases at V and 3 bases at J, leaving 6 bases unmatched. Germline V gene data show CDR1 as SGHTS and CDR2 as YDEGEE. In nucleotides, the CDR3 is TGTGCCAGCAGCTGGGGACAGGGAAGTGACACTGAAGCTTTCTTT. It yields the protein CASSWGQGSDTEAFF.

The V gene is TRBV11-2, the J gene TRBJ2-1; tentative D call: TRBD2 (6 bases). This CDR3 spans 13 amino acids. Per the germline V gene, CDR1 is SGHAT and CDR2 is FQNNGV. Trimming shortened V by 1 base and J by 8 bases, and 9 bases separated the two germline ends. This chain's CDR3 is CASSLGRLDEQFF. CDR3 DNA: TGTGCCAGCAGCTTAGGGAGACTAGATGAGCAGTTCTTC.

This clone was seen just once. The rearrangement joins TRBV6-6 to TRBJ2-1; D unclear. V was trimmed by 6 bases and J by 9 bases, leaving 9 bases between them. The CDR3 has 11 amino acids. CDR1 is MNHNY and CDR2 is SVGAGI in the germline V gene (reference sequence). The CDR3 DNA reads TGTGCCAGCAGCCGCGATGCTGAGCAGTTCTTC. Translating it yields CASSRDAEQFF.

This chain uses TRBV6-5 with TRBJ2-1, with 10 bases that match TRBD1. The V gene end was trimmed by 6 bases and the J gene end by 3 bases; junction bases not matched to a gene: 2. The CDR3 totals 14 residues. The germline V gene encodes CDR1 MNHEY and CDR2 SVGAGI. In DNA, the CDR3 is TGTGCCAGCAGCGGACAGGGGGACTACAATGAGCAGTTCTTC. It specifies CASSGQGDYNEQFF.

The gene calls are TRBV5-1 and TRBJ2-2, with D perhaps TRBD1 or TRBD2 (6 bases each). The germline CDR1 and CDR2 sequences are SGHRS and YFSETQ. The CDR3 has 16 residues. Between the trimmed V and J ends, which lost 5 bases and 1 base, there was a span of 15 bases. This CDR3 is CASREGGNMNTGELFF. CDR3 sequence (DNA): TGCGCCAGCAGAGAGGGGGGTAATATGAACACCGGGGAGCTGTTTTTT. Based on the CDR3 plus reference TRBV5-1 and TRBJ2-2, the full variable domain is KAGVTQTPRYLIKTRGQQVTLSCSPISGHRSVSWYQQTPGQGLQFLFEYFSETQRNKGNFPGRFSGRQFSNSRSEMNVSTLELGDSALYLCASREGGNMNTGELFFGEGSRLTVL.